This is a list of T cell receptor beta chains from one sample in a study of T cell repertoires in cytomegalovirus infection. From the reads, TCRdb called clonotypes with MiXCR, one entry per CDR3 protein. The table includes roughly 280,000 distinct CDR3 sequences, roughly 13% detected once. Sequencing used PBMCs. These receptors came from a human donor in good health (CMV status not recorded). Some clones in this sample may be carry-over from other donors' samples. The CDR3 runs from the conserved cysteine through the conserved F or W. The D gene is left open where the match is weak. The size field is filled for only some rows; it gives once, few, many or a size class.

clone_size d_call j_call v_call cdr3_nt cdr3_aa
many . TRBJ2-1 TRBV7-9 TGTGCCAGCAGCTCTACGGTGGTTGGGAGGGGGCCGGGCAATGAGCAGTTCTTC CASSSTVVGRGPGNEQFF
many TRBD1 TRBJ2-7 TRBV25-1 TGTGCCAGCATCAAAACGGGACAGACACACGAGCAGTACTTC CASIKTGQTHEQYF
. TRBD2 TRBJ2-1 TRBV19 TGTGCCAGTTCCGGGACTAGCGGCTACAATAAGCAGTTCTTC CASSGTSGYNKQFF
few . TRBJ2-1 TRBV29-1 TGCAGCGTTGGACAGGTGGGCTCCTACAATGAGCAGTTCTTC CSVGQVGSYNEQFF
few TRBD1 TRBJ1-5 TRBV19 TGTGCCAGTTCCGACAGGGGGCTCTATCAGCCCCAGCATTTT CASSDRGLYQPQHF
. TRBD2 TRBJ2-1 TRBV5-5 TGTGCCAGCAGCATGACTAGCGGGAGAGTCCAATACAATGAGCAGTTCTTC CASSMTSGRVQYNEQFF
many . TRBJ1-4 TRBV20-1 TGCAGTGCTGGCCCCATAGGAGGAGGGAATGAAAAACTGTTTTTT CSAGPIGGGNEKLFF
few TRBD2 TRBJ2-5 TRBV29-1 TGCAGCGTTGAAAAAGCGGGACTTCAAGAGACCCAGTACTTC CSVEKAGLQETQYF
many TRBD1 TRBJ2-1 TRBV12-3/TRBV12-4 TGTGCCAGCAAGATCGTCGGGACAGGGCTATACAATGAGCAGTTCTTC CASKIVGTGLYNEQFF
many . TRBJ1-1 TRBV6-6 TGTGCCAGCAGTTCGAGGGAGGCCACTGAAGCTTTCTTT CASSSREATEAFF
few . TRBJ1-1 TRBV29-1 TGCAGCGTTGGGAGCCGGGTCGCTTCGGAGGCTTTCTTT CSVGSRVASEAFF
many . TRBJ1-6 TRBV7-2 TGTGCCAGCAGTCCCCGCGTCTCCTATAATTCACCCCTCCACTTT CASSPRVSYNSPLHF
few TRBD1 TRBJ1-2 TRBV5-3 TGTGCCAGCAGCAGCCCGGGACAGGGTTGGGGCGGCTACACCTTC CASSSPGQGWGGYTF
many . TRBJ2-1 TRBV7-9 TGTGCCAGCAGCTTAGCGCGTCTAAGCTCCTACAATGAGCAGTTCTTC CASSLARLSSYNEQFF
. TRBD1 TRBJ2-6 TRBV6-5 TGTGCCAGCAGATTTCGGGACAGACGCTTCTCTGGGGCCAACGTCCTGACTTTC CASRFRDRRFSGANVLTF
. TRBD1 TRBJ2-7 TRBV6-6 TGTGCCAGCAGCCCGCGGGGACAGGGGTTCTCCTACGAGCAGTACTTC CASSPRGQGFSYEQYF
many TRBD2 TRBJ2-1 TRBV19 TGTGCCAGTAGTATGACGCGGGAGTACAATGAGCAGTTCTTC CASSMTREYNEQFF